The TCR beta chain described here comes from a study of response to subunit inactivated influenza vaccine. MiXCR, applied by TCRdb to the RT-PCR reads, yields one record per CDR3 protein. The profile covers under 200,000 distinct CDR3 sequences, with approximately 12% appearing a single time and approximately 30% taken by the ten largest. Germline values: CDR1 MGHDK, CDR2 SYGVNS. This CDR3 comprises 12 residues. The V end was cut by 7 bases, the J end by 3 bases, with 9 bases between. In addition, the sample was reused for a study of T cells expressing NK-cell markers. As that study records: Synthesis of TCR beta cDNA relied on 5'RACE template switching carrying UMIs.

The sequencing used CD8+ T cells sorted from PBMCs, collected less than 13 days after vaccination. V and J are TRBV25-1 and TRBJ1-1; D perhaps matches TRBD1 (5 bases). The source of this sequence is a man between 45 and 60 years old who received an inactivated influenza vaccine. This CDR3 is CASTGAYTEAFF. CDR3 sequence (DNA): TGTGCCAGCACCGGGGCTTACACTGAAGCTTTCTTT.